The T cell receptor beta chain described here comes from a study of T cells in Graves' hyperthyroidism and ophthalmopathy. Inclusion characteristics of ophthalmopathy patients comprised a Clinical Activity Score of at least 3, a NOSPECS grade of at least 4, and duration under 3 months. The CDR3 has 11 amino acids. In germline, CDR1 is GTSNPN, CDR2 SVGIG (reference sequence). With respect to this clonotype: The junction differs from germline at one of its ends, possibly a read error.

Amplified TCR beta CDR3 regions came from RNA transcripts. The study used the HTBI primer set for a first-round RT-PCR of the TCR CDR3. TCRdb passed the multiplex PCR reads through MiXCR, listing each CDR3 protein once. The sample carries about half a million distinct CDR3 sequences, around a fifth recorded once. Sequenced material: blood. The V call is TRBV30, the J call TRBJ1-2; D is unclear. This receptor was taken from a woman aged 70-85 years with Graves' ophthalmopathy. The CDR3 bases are TGTGCCTGGGGCAGATCCTATGGCTACTCCTTC. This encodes CAWGRSYGYSF.